This is a list of T cell receptor beta chains from one sample in a study of T cell responses to AZD1222 COVID-19 vaccine. The assay was immunoSEQ multiplex PCR, and TCRdb's table has in-frame clones only and misses some. The sample contains about 140,000 clones, more than 85% of which appear only once. Sequenced material: peripheral blood, taken on day 0 of AZD1222 vaccination. The receptors here all came from an adult in good health. CDR3s leave out the opening cysteine and the closing phenylalanine or tryptophan.

v_call,j_call,cdr3_aa
TRBV4-1,TRBJ1-6,ASSPKASGRDSPLH
TRBV15,TRBJ2-3,ATSRAFGASGRERTDTQY
TRBV5-1,TRBJ1-2,ASSHGTGDYGYT
TRBV13,TRBJ2-4,ASSFIGAAKNIQY
TRBV13,TRBJ2-1,ASSLSLAGGYSGEQF
TRBV27,TRBJ2-7,ASSLTAGGEQY
TRBV18,TRBJ1-1,ASSPGTGTNTEAF
TRBV7-4,TRBJ1-5,ASSSRGTASNQPQH
TRBV24-1,TRBJ1-2,ATSDSGYGYT
TRBV9,TRBJ2-1,ASSVELASSYNEQF
TRBV4-1,TRBJ1-2,ASSQDAFYGYT
TRBV5-6,TRBJ2-3,ASSFWAGSTDTQY
TRBV5-5,TRBJ1-1,ASSFRSNGEAF
TRBV4-1,TRBJ2-7,ASSQEGQGGFEQY
TRBV19,TRBJ2-3,ASSLRHTDTQY
TRBV27,TRBJ1-6,ASRGQGFPLH
TRBV7-9,TRBJ1-2,ASSLDGDGYT
TRBV13,TRBJ2-5,ASSSATSKGTQY
TRBV6-1,TRBJ2-3,ASSEASGGSTDTQY
TRBV30,TRBJ1-2,AWTGSPNYGYT
TRBV5-4,TRBJ1-1,ASSLSLFAGESEAEAF
TRBV6-4,TRBJ2-1,ASSGGMRDEQF
TRBV6-2/TRBV6-3,TRBJ2-7,ASSFDPPYEQY
TRBV19,TRBJ1-1,ASTLQLGPKMNTEAF
TRBV30,TRBJ1-4,AWTEGGQGGRKLF
TRBV14,TRBJ2-5,ASSQQGRASGLQETQY
TRBV4-1,TRBJ2-5,ASSQESSEETQY
TRBV19,TRBJ1-5,ASSIVGVNSNQPQH
TRBV15,TRBJ1-5,ATSRVGGRGNQPQH
TRBV7-9,TRBJ1-2,ASQDRVFGYT
TRBV10-2,TRBJ2-7,ASSQTGGASVEQY
TRBV27,TRBJ2-1,ASSSLSSGLRNEQF
TRBV19,TRBJ2-3,ASSIQAGEGTYTQY
TRBV7-2,TRBJ1-2,ASSQGTNNGYT
TRBV3-1/TRBV3-2,TRBJ2-4,ASSREGTGGNIQY
TRBV30,TRBJ1-6,AWRDGGRESPLH
TRBV6-5,TRBJ2-7,ASSSTYYEQY
TRBV3-1/TRBV3-2,TRBJ1-5,ASSQGAGRNNQPQH
TRBV4-3,TRBJ1-6,ASSQVPPGGAGDSPLH
TRBV20-1,TRBJ2-1,SASENEQF
TRBV3-1/TRBV3-2,TRBJ1-2,ANLPGRYGYT
TRBV27,TRBJ2-7,ASSLSQGAFYEQY
TRBV15,TRBJ2-1,ATSRRFIDEQF
TRBV9,TRBJ2-5,ASSVWGSGETQY
TRBV7-2,TRBJ2-7,ASSLIRERALY
TRBV10-3,TRBJ2-7,AIRPGPGDYEQY
TRBV7-7,TRBJ2-5,ASSLLGGRETQY
TRBV3-1/TRBV3-2,TRBJ2-7,ASSQPSGGCRSAPSEQY
TRBV19,TRBJ1-5,ASSMVDQPQH
TRBV10-3,TRBJ2-7,AIRGLEPPYEQY
TRBV27,TRBJ2-7,ASSLSWDQSYEQY
TRBV6-6,TRBJ1-6,ASSYHPSSYNSPLH